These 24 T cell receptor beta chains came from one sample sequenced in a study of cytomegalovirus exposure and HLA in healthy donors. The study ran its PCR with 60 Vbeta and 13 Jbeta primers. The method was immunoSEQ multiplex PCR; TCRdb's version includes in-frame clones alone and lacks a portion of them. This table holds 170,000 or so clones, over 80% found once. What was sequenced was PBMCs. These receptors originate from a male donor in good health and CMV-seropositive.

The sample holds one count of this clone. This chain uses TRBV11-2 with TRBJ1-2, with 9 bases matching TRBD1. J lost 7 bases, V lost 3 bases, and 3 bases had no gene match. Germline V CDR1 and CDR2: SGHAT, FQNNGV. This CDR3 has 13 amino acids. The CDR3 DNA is TGTGCCAGCAGCTTGGGGACAGGGTCTGGCTACACCTTC. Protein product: CASSLGTGSGYTF.

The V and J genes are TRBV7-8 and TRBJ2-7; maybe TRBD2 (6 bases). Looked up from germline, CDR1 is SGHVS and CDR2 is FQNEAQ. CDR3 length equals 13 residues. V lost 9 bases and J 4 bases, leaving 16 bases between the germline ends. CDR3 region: CASGTGNFYEQYF. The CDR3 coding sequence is TGTGCCAGTGGGACTGGGAACTTTTACGAGCAGTACTTC.

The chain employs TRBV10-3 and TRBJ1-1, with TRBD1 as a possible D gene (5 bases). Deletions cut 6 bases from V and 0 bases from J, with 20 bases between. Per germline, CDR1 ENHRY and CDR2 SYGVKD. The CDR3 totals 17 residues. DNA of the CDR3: TGTGCCATCAGCGCCTCGGCGGGGGGGACCATGAACACTGAAGCTTTCTTT. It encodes CAISASAGGTMNTEAFF.

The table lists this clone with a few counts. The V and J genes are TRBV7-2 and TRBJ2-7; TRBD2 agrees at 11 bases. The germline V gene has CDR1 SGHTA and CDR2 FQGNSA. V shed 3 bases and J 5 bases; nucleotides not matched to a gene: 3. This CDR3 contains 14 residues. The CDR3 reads CASSFSGRAHEQYF. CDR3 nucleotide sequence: TGTGCCAGCAGCTTTAGCGGGAGGGCACACGAGCAGTACTTC.

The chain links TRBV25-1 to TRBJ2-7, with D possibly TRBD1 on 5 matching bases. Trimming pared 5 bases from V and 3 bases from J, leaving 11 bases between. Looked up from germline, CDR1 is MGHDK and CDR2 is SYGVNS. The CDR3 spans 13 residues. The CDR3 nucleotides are TGTGCCAGCAGTTCTTCACAGGTCTACGAGCAGTACTTC. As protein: CASSSSQVYEQYF.

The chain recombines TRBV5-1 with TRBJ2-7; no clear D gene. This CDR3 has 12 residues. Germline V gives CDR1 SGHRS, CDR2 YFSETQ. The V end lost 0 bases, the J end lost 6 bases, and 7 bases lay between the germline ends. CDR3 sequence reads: CASSLVAFEQYF. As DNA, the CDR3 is TGCGCCAGCAGCTTGGTAGCATTCGAGCAGTACTTC.

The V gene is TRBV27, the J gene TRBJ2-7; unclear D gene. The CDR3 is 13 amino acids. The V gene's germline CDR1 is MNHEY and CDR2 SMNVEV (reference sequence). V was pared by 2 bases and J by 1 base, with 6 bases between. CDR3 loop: CASSLTASYEQYF. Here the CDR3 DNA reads TGTGCCAGCAGTTTAACAGCTTCCTACGAGCAGTACTTC.

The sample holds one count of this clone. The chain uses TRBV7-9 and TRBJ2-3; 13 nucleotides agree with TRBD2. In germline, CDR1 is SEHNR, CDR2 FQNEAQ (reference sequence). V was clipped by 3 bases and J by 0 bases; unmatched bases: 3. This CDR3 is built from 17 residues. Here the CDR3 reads CASSFRTSGGSTDTQYF. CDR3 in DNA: TGTGCCAGCAGCTTCCGGACTAGCGGGGGAAGCACAGATACGCAGTATTTT.

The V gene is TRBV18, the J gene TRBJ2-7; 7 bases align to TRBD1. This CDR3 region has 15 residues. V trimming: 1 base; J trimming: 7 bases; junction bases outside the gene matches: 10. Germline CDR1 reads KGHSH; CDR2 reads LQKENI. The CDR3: CASSPRATGVGEQYF. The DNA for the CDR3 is TGTGCCAGCTCACCACGAGCAACAGGGGTTGGGGAGCAGTACTTC.

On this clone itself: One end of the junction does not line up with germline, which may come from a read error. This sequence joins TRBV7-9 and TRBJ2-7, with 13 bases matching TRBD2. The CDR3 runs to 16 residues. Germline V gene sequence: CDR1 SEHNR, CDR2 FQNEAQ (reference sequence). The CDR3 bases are TGTTCCAGCAGCTTAACGGGACTAGCGGGATCCAACGAGCAGTACTTC. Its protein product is CSSSLTGLAGSNEQYF.

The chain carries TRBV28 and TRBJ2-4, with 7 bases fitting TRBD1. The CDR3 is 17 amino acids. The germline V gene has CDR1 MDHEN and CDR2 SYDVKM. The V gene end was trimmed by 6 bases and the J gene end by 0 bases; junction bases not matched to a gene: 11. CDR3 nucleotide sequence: TGTGCCAGCAGGGACAGGTCACCCTTCCTAGCCAAAAACATTCAGTACTTC. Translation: CASRDRSPFLAKNIQYF.

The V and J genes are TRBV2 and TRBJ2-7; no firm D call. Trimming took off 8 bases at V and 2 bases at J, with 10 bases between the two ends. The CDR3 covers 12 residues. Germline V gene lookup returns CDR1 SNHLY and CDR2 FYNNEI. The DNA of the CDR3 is TGTGCCAGCCGACTGTTAGCCTACGAGCAGTACTTC. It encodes CASRLLAYEQYF.

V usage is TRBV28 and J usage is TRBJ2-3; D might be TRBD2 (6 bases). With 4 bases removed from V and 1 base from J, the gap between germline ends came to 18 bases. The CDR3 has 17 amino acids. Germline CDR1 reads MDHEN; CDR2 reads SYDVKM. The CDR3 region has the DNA TGTGCCAGCAGTTCCCTGGGACTTACGACGGGCACAGATACGCAGTATTTT. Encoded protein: CASSSLGLTTGTDTQYF. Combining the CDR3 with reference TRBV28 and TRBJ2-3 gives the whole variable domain DVKVTQSSRYLVKRTGEKVFLECVQDMDHENMFWYRQDPGLGLRLIYFSYDVKMKEKGDIPEGYSVSREKKERFSLILESASTNQTSMYLCASSSLGLTTGTDTQYFGPGTRLTVL.

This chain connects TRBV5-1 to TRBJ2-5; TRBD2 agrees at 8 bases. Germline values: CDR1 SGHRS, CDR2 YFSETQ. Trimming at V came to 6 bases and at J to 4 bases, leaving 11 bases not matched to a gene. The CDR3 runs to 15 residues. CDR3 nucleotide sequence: TGCGCCAGCACACCGGGACTAGGGATGGGAGAGACCCAGTACTTC. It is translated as CASTPGLGMGETQYF.

This chain's CDR3 is CASNLLAGANTGELFF. Here the CDR3 DNA reads TGTGCCAGCAACTTATTAGCGGGAGCCAACACCGGGGAGCTGTTTTTT. The chain is built from TRBV28 and TRBJ2-2; TRBD2 matches at 9 bases. The CDR3 covers 16 residues. V lost 7 bases and J lost 2; bases outside the gene matches: 8. Germline lookup yields CDR1 MDHEN and CDR2 SYDVKM.

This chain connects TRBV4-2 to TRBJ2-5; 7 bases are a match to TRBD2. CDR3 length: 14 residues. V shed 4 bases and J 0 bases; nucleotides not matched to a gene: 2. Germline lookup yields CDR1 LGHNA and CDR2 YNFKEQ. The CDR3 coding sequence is TGTGCCAGCAGCCTCGGACTAGACCAAGAGACCCAGTACTTC. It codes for CASSLGLDQETQYF.

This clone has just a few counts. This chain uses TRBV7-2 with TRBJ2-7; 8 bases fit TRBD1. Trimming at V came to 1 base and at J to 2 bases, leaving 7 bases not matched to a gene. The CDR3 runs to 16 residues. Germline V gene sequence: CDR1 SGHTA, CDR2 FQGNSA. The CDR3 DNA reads TGTGCCAGCAGCTTAGGGGCCGGGACAGGAGCCTACGAGCAGTACTTC. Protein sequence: CASSLGAGTGAYEQYF.

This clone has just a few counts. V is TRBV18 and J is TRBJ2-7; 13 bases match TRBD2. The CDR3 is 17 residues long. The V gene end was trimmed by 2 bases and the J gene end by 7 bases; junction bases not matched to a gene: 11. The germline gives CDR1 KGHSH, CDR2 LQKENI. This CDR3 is CASSPIPGLAGSGEQYF. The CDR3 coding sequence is TGTGCCAGCTCACCAATACCGGGACTAGCGGGATCTGGAGAGCAGTACTTC.

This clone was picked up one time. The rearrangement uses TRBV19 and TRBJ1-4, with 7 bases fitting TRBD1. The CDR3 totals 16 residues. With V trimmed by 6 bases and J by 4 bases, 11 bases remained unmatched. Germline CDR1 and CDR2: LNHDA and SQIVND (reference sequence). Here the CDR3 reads CASSQAGTAFNEKLFF. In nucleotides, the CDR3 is TGTGCCAGTAGCCAAGCAGGGACAGCATTTAATGAAAAACTGTTTTTT.

The CDR3 sequence is CASSMGPAGETQYF. The DNA of the CDR3 is TGTGCCAGTAGTATGGGTCCAGCCGGGGAGACCCAGTACTTC. This chain connects TRBV19 to TRBJ2-5; no clear D. Germline V CDR1 and CDR2: LNHDA, SQIVND (reference sequence). CDR3 length: 14 residues. Trimming removed 3 bases at V and 5 bases at J, with 13 bases between.

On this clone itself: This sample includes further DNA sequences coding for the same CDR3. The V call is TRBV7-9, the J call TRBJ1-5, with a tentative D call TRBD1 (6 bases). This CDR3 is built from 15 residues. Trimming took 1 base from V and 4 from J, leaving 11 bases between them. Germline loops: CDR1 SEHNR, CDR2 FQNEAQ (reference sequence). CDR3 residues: CASSLGGTTNQPQHF. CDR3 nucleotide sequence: TGTGCCAGCAGCTTAGGGGGGACAACTAATCAGCCCCAGCATTTT.

Here the CDR3 reads CASSYQQLHPYEQYF. DNA for the CDR3: TGTGCCAGCAGTTACCAACAGCTACATCCCTACGAGCAGTACTTC. The rearrangement uses TRBV6-5 and TRBJ2-7; D remains unclear. CDR3 length equals 15 residues. Germline CDR1 MNHEY, CDR2 SVGAGI. Trimming stripped 2 bases from V and 2 bases from J, with 13 bases between.

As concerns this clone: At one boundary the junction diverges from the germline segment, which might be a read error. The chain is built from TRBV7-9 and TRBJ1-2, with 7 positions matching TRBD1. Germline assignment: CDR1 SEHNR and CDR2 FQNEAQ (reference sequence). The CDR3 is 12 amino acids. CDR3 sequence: CSSSLGQEGYTF. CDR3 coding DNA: TGTTCCAGCAGCTTAGGACAGGAAGGCTACACCTTC.

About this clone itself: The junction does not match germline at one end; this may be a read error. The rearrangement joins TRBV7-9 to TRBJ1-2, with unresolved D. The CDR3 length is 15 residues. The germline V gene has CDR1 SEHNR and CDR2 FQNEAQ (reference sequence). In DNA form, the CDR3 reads TGTTCCAGCAGCTTAGTGGTTCCCCTCGCTGGCTTTTACACCTTC. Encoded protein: CSSSLVVPLAGFYTF.